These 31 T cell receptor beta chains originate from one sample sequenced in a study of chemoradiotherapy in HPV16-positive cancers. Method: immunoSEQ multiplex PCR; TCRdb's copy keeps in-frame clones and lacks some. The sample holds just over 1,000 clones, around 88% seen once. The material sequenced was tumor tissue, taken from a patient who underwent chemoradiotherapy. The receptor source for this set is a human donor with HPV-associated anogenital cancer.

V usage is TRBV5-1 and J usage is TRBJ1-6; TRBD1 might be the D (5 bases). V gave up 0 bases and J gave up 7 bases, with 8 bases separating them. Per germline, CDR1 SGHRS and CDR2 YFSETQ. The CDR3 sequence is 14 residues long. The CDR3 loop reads CASSLAGTNSPLHF. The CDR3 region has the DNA TGCGCCAGCAGCTTGGCAGGGACGAATTCACCCCTCCACTTT.

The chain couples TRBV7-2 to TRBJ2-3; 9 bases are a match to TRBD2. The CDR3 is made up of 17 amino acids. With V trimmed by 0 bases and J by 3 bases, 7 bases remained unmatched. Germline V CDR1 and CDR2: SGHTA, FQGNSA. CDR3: CASSLAYAGGKTDTQYF. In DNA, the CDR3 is TGTGCCAGCAGCTTAGCTTACGCGGGGGGGAAAACAGATACGCAGTATTTT.

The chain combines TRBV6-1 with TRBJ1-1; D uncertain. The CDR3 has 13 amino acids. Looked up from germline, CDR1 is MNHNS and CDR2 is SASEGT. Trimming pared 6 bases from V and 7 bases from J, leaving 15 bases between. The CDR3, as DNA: TGTGCCAGCAGCGAGCAGTTGGGCTTTGAAGCTTTCTTT. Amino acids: CASSEQLGFEAFF.

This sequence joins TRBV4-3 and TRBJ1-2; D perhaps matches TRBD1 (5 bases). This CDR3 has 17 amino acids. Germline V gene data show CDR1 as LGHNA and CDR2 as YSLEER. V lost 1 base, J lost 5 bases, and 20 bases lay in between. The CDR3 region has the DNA TGCGCCAGCAGCCAAGGGGGCGGTGGCACAAGGTCATATGGCTACACCTTC. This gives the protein CASSQGGGGTRSYGYTF.

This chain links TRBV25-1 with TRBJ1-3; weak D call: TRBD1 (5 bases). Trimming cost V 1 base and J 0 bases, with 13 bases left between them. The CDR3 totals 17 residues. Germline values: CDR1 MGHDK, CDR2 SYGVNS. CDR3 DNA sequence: TGTGCCAGCAGTGAATCTCGGGGGAAGGGCTCTGGAAACACCATATATTTT. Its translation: CASSESRGKGSGNTIYF.

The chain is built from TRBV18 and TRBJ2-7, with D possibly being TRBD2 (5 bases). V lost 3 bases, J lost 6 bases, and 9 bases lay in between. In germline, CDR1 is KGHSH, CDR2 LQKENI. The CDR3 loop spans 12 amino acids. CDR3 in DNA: TGTGCCAGCTCACCGACGGGGTCCGAGCAGTACTTC. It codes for CASSPTGSEQYF. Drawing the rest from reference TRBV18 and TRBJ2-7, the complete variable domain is NAGVMQNPRHLVRRRGQEARLRCSPMKGHSHVYWYRQLPEEGLKFMVYLQKENIIDESGMPKERFSAEFPKEGPSILRIQQVVRGDSAAYFCASSPTGSEQYFGPGTRLTVT.

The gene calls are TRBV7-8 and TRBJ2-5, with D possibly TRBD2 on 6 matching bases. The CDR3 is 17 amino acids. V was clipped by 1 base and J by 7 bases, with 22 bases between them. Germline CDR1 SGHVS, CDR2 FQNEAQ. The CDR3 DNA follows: TGTGCCAGCAGCTTAGACGCATGGGCGGGGACCGCCCGGACCCAGTACTTC. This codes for CASSLDAWAGTARTQYF.

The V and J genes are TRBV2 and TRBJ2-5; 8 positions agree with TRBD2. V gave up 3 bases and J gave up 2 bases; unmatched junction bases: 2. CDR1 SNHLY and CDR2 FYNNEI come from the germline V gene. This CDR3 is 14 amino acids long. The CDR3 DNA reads TGTGCCAGCAGTGAGCGGGGGGCACAAGAGACCCAGTACTTC. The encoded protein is CASSERGAQETQYF.

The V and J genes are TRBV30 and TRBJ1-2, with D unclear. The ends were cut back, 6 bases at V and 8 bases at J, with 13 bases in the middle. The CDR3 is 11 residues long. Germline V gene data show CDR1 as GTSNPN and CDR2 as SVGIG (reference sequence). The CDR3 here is CACLLPQGYTF. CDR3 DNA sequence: TGTGCCTGCCTCCTCCCCCAGGGCTACACCTTC.

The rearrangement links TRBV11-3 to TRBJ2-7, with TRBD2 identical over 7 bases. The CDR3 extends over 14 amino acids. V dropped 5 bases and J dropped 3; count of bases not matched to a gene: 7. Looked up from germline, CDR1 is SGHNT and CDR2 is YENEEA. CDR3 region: CASSRRGRDYEQYF. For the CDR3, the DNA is TGTGCCAGCAGCCGCAGAGGGAGGGACTACGAGCAGTACTTC.

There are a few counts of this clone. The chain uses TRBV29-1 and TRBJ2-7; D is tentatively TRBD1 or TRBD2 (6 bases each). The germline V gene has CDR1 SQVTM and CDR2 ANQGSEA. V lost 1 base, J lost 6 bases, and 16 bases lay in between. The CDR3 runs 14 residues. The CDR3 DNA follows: TGCAGCGTTGAAGTAGGGGGGCGCATGAGCGAGCAGTACTTC. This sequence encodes CSVEVGGRMSEQYF.

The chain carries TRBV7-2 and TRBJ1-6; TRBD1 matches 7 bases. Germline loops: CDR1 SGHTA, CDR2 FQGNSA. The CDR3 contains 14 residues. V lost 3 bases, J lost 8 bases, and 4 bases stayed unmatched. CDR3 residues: CASSFKQGDSPLHF. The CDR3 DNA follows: TGTGCCAGCAGCTTTAAGCAGGGGGATTCACCCCTCCACTTT.

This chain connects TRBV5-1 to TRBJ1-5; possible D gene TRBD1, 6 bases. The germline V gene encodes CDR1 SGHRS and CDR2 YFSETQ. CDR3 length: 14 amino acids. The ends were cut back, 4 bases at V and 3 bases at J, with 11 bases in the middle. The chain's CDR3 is CASSPDSTNQPQHF. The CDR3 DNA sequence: TGCGCCAGCAGCCCGGACAGTACCAATCAGCCCCAGCATTTT.

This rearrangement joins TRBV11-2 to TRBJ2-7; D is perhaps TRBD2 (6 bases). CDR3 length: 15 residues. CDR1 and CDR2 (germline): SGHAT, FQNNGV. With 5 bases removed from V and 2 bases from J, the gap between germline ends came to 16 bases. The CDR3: CASSPWAGEAYEQYF. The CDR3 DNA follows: TGTGCCAGCAGCCCTTGGGCTGGGGAGGCCTACGAGCAGTACTTC.

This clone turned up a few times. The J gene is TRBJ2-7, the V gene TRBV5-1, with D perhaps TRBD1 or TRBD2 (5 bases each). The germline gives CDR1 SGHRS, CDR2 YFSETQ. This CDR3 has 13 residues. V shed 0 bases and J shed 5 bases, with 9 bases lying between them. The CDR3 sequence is CASSLGGVNEQYF. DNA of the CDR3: TGCGCCAGCAGCTTGGGAGGGGTTAACGAGCAGTACTTC.

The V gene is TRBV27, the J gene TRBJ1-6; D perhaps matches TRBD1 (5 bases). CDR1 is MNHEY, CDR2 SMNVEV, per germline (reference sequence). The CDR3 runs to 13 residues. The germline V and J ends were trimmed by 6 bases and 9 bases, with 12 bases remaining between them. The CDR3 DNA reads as TGTGCCAGCAGGCGGGACGGCATTTCACCCCTCCACTTT. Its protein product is CASRRDGISPLHF.

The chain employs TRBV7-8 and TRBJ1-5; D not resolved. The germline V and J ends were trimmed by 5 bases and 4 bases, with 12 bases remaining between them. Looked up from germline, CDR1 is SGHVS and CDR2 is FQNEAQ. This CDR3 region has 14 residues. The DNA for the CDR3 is TGTGCCAGCAGCCCCCGGGCCAGTAATCAGCCCCAGCATTTT. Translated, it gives CASSPRASNQPQHF. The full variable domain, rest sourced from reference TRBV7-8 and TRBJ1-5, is GAGVSQSPRYKVAKRGQDVALRCDPISGHVSLFWYQQALGQGPEFLTYFQNEAQLDKSGLPSDRFFAERPEGSVSTLKIQRTQQEDSAVYLCASSPRASNQPQHFGDGTRLSIL.

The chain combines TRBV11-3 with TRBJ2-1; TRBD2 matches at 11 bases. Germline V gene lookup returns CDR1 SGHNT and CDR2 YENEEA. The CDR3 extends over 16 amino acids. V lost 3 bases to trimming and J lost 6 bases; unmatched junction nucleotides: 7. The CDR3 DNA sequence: TGTGCCAGCAGCTTGGGAACTAGCGGGGGTGGCAATGAGCAGTTCTTC. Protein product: CASSLGTSGGGNEQFF.

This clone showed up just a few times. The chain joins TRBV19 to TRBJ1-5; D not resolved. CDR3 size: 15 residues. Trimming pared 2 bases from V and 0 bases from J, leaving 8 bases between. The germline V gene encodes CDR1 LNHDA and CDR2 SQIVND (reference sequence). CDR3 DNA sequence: TGTGCCAGTAGTATATTGGACGGTAGCAATCAGCCCCAGCATTTT. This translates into CASSILDGSNQPQHF.

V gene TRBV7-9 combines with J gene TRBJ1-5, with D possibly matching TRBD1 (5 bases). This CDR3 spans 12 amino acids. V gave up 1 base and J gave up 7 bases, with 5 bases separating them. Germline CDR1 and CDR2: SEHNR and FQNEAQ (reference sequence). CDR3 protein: CASSLGGQPQHF. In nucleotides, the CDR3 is TGTGCCAGCAGCTTAGGGGGCCAGCCCCAGCATTTT.

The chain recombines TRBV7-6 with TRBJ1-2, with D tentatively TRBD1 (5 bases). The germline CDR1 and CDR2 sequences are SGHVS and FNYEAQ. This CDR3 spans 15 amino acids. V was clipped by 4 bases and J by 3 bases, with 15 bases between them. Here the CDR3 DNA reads TGTGCCAGCAGCTCGCTCCAGGGAGAGGACTATGGCTACACCTTC. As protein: CASSSLQGEDYGYTF. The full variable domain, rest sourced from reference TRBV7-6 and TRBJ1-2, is GAGVSQSPRYKVTKRGQDVALRCDPISGHVSLYWYRQALGQGPEFLTYFNYEAQQDKSGLPNDRFSAERPEGSISTLTIQRTEQRDSAMYRCASSSLQGEDYGYTFGSGTRLTVV.

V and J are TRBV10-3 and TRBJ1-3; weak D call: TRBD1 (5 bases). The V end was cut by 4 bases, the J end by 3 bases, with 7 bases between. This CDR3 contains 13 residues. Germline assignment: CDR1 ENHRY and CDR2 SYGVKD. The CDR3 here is CAISGDSGNTIYF. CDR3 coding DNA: TGTGCCATCAGTGGAGACAGTGGAAACACCATATATTTT.

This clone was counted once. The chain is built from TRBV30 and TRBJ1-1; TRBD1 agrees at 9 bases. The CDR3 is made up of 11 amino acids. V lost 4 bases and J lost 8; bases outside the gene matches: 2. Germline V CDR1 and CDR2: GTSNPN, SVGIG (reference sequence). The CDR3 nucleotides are TGTGCCTGGACACAGGGGGCGGAAGCTTTCTTT. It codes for CAWTQGAEAFF. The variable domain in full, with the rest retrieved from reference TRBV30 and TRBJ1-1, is SQTIHQWPATLVQPVGSPLSLECTVEGTSNPNLYWYRQAAGRGLQLLFYSVGIGQISSEVPQNLSASRPQDRQFILSSKKLLLSDSGFYLCAWTQGAEAFFGQGTRLTVV.

CDR3 DNA: TGTGCCAGCAGCCAACCTTTCCGAGAGCAGTTCTTC. Its translation: CASSQPFREQFF. J is TRBJ2-1 and V is TRBV7-2, with D unresolved. The ends were cut back, 5 bases at V and 10 bases at J, with 12 bases in the middle. Germline CDR1 and CDR2: SGHTA and FQGNSA. The CDR3 contains 12 residues.

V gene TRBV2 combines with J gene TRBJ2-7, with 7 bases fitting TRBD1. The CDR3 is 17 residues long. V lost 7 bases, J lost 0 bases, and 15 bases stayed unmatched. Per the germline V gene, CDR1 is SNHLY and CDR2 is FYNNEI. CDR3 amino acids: CASIHSKGAYRSYEQYF. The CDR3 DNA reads TGTGCCAGCATCCATTCCAAGGGGGCTTACCGCTCCTACGAGCAGTACTTC.

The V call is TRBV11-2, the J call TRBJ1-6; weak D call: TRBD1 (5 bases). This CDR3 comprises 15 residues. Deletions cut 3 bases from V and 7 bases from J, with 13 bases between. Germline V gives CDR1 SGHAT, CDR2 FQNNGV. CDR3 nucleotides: TGTGCCAGCAGCTTTAGGCAGGGCCAAAATTCACCCCTCCACTTT. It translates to CASSFRQGQNSPLHF.

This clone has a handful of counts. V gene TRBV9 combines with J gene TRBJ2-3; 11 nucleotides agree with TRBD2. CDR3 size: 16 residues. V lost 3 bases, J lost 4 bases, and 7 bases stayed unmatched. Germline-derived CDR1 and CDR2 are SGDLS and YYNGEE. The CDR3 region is CASSAASGGTSDTQYF. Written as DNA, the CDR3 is TGTGCCAGCAGCGCCGCTAGCGGGGGGACCTCAGATACGCAGTATTTT.

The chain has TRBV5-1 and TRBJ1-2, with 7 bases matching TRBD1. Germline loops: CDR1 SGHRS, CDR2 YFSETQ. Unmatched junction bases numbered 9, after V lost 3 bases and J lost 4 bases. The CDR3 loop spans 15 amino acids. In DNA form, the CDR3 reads TGCGCCAGCAGCTCGGAACCGGGACAGATCTATGGCTACACCTTC. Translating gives CASSSEPGQIYGYTF.

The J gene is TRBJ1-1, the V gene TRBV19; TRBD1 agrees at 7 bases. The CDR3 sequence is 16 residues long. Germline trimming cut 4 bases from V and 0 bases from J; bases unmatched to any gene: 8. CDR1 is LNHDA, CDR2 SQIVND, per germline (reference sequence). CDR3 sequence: CASSTPAGQLNTEAFF. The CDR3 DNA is TGTGCCAGTAGTACCCCCGCGGGACAGCTGAACACTGAAGCTTTCTTT.

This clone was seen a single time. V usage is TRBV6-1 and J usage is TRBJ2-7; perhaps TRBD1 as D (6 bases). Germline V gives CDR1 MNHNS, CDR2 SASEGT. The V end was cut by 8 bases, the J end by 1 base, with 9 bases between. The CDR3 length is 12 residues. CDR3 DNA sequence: TGTGCCAGCGACAGGAATTCCTACGAGCAGTACTTC. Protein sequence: CASDRNSYEQYF.

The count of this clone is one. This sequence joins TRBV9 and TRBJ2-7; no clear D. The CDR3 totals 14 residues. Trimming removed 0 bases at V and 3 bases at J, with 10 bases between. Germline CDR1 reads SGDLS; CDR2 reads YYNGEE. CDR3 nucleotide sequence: TGTGCCAGCAGCGTAGATTGGGGTAGCTACGAGCAGTACTTC. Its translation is CASSVDWGSYEQYF.